This passage covers 4 T cell receptor beta chains from one sample sequenced in a study of radiotherapy plus CTLA-4 blockade in lung cancer. The assay was immunoSEQ multiplex PCR, and TCRdb's table has in-frame clones only and misses some. This repertoire shows tens of thousands of clones, 65% to 85% found once; its top ten account for around 2.5%. Material: peripheral blood, obtained from a patient treated with radiotherapy plus ipilimumab. The receptors shown here come from a human donor with non-small cell lung cancer whose response to radiotherapy plus ipilimumab could not be evaluated.

This rearrangement joins TRBV5-1 to TRBJ2-7; D is unclear. Trimming pared 3 bases from V and 3 bases from J, leaving 7 bases between. The CDR3 length is 12 residues. Germline assignment: CDR1 SGHRS and CDR2 YFSETQ. The CDR3 here is CASSYDFYEQYF. In DNA, the CDR3 is TGCGCCAGCAGCTATGACTTCTACGAGCAGTACTTC.

This clone was recorded a few times. J is TRBJ2-3 and V is TRBV7-2; possible D gene TRBD1, 7 bases. This CDR3 has 16 residues. The germline gives CDR1 SGHTA, CDR2 FQGNSA. V was pared by 6 bases and J by 0 bases, with 16 bases between. The CDR3 nucleotides are TGTGCCAGCAGACACAGCGCAGGGGGGAGCACAGATACGCAGTATTTT. Protein sequence: CASRHSAGGSTDTQYF.

Only a few counts were recorded for this clone. The same CDR3 is also encoded by other DNA sequences in this sample. V is TRBV6-5 and J is TRBJ2-7; D ambiguous. Looked up from germline, CDR1 is MNHEY and CDR2 is SVGAGI. This CDR3 region has 13 residues. V was cut by 0 bases and J by 3 bases, with 6 bases left in between. The CDR3 DNA sequence: TGTGCCAGCAGTTACTCTACCGGCTACGAGCAGTACTTC. As protein: CASSYSTGYEQYF.

This chain joins TRBV25-1 and TRBJ2-1, with 12 bases lining up with TRBD2. Germline V gene sequence: CDR1 MGHDK, CDR2 SYGVNS. V lost 10 bases and J lost 8; bases outside the gene matches: 12. The CDR3 is made up of 15 amino acids. The CDR3 DNA reads as TGTGCCACCATCCCAACTAGCGGGGGGCTGGATGAGCAGTTCTTC. As protein: CATIPTSGGLDEQFF.